This T cell receptor (beta chain) was obtained from a study of Ad26.COV2.S vaccination and SARS-CoV-2 variants. At the level of the study: Enrollment placed the donor in the COV1001 Ad26.COV2.S trial arm. Once or twice, 56 days apart, Ad26.COV2.S was delivered intramuscularly. The study, taken as a whole, reports: Ad26.COV2.S recipients had broader spike-specific TCRs (P = 0.0014).

To note about this clone: The antigen is not known.

Method: immunoSEQ multiplex PCR; TCRdb's copy keeps in-frame clones and lacks some. The table shows around 300,000 clones, with 65% to 90% occurring only once. The CDR3 is made up of 14 amino acids. V was pared by 7 bases and J by 4 bases, with 16 bases between. Germline CDR1 is LNHDA and CDR2 is SQIVND (reference sequence). Treatment here: about 20 received Ad26.COV2.S at low or high dose, single or two shots; five or six received placebo; per-sample allocation not given. Material that was analyzed had been drawn on day 63 after the first vaccine or placebo injection. The gene calls are TRBV19 and TRBJ1-1; D might be TRBD1 (5 bases). Material: peripheral blood, obtained in a trial of Ad26.COV2.S vaccine versus placebo. The receptor's source is a person aged 18-60 years who received the Ad26.COV2.S COVID-19 vaccine or a placebo. The CDR3 reads CASNSGASGTEAFF. CDR3 in DNA: TGTGCCAGTAATAGTGGGGCTTCGGGCACTGAAGCTTTCTTT.